The 17 T cell receptor beta chains presented below share a single source sample, sequenced in a study of T-cell memory formation after mild COVID-19. TCRdb redid the calling of the 5' RACE reads with MiXCR, one entry per CDR3 protein. The repertoire holds about 560,000 distinct CDR3 sequences, roughly 21% seen once, with around 7.7% in the top ten. Sequenced sample: PBMCs or a T cell subset sorted from them (not recorded which). These TCRs come from an adult woman who had mild COVID-19 (a few samples of this study predate the infection). Cell type and time point are not known.

This clonotype was counted only a few times. V usage is TRBV5-1 and J usage is TRBJ1-2, with a weak D call TRBD1 (6 bases). V lost 6 bases and J lost 4, with 13 bases in between. Germline loops: CDR1 SGHRS, CDR2 YFSETQ. The CDR3 runs to 13 residues. DNA for the CDR3: TGCGCCAGCAATACGGGGGCAGGCTATGGCTACACCTTC. Protein product: CASNTGAGYGYTF.

In its sample, this clonotype was seen a few times. The rearrangement joins TRBV12-3 or TRBV12-4 to TRBJ2-1; 8 nucleotides line up with TRBD2. This CDR3 is built from 15 residues. With 5 bases clipped from V and 7 bases from J, the junction kept 10 bases outside the gene matches. The CDR3 region is CASSPLTGGQNEQFF. CDR3 nucleotide sequence: TGTGCCAGCAGTCCCCTTACGGGAGGGCAAAATGAGCAGTTCTTC.

The V call is TRBV5-4, the J call TRBJ2-7, with D hard to call. Germline loops: CDR1 SGHNT, CDR2 YYREEE (reference sequence). This CDR3 has 14 residues. Trimming pared 0 bases from V and 0 bases from J, leaving 7 bases between. CDR3 sequence: CASSLEGYSYEQYF. The CDR3 DNA is TGTGCCAGCAGCTTGGAGGGATACTCCTACGAGCAGTACTTC.

This clonotype was seen more than once but under ten times. This chain joins TRBV6-1 and TRBJ1-6; D gene ambiguous. Trimming shortened V by 1 base and J by 8 bases, and 6 bases separated the two germline ends. The length of the CDR3 is 13 residues. Germline loops: CDR1 MNHNS, CDR2 SASEGT. The CDR3 reads CASSEVNDSPLHF. CDR3 nucleotides: TGTGCCAGCAGTGAAGTTAACGATTCACCCCTCCACTTT.

This clonotype was recorded at least ten times. The CDR3 DNA follows: TGTGCCAGCAGTTTAGCGTACCCCCCCCGGGGGAGCTCCTACGAGCAGTACTTC. It translates to CASSLAYPPRGSSYEQYF. V and J are TRBV12-3 or TRBV12-4 and TRBJ2-7; possibly TRBD2 for D (6 bases). This CDR3 comprises 18 residues. V lost 0 bases to trimming and J lost 0 bases, with 18 bases between them.

This clonotype showed up just a few times. The chain employs TRBV11-1 and TRBJ2-7; D is possibly TRBD1 (6 bases). The V gene lost 5 bases and the J gene lost 5 bases, with 22 bases spanning the gap. In germline, CDR1 is SGHAT, CDR2 FQDESV (reference sequence). This CDR3 region has 16 residues. CDR3 region: CASSPLAWTVRDEQYF. CDR3 sequence (DNA): TGTGCCAGCAGCCCCCTGGCCTGGACAGTACGCGACGAGCAGTACTTC. Supplemented by reference TRBV11-1 and TRBJ2-7, the full variable domain reads EAEVAQSPRYKITEKSQAVAFWCDPISGHATLYWYRQILGQGPELLVQFQDESVVDDSQLPKDRFSAERLKGVDSTLKIQPAELGDSAMYLCASSPLAWTVRDEQYFGPGTRLTVT.

This clonotype has more than one count but fewer than ten. This chain joins TRBV14 and TRBJ2-7; tentatively, D is TRBD1 (5 bases). Per germline, CDR1 SGHDN and CDR2 FVKESK. Trimming stripped 1 base from V and 8 bases from J, with 12 bases between. The CDR3 has 13 residues. This CDR3 reads CASSQGGGPKQYF. The DNA of the CDR3 is TGTGCCAGCAGCCAAGGGGGCGGACCTAAGCAGTACTTC.

V and J are TRBV25-1 and TRBJ2-1; 9 bases align to TRBD1. The CDR3 covers 16 residues. Trimming removed 4 bases from V and 5 bases from J; junction bases left unmatched: 9. Germline CDR1 reads MGHDK; CDR2 reads SYGVNS. The CDR3 region is CASSVRDRDYHNEQFF. The CDR3 region has the DNA TGTGCCAGCAGTGTCCGGGACAGGGATTACCACAATGAGCAGTTCTTC.

This clonotype was seen just once. The chain carries TRBV20-1 and TRBJ2-7; unclear D gene. Looked up from germline, CDR1 is DFQATT and CDR2 is SNEGSKA (reference sequence). This CDR3 is 13 amino acids long. V lost 7 bases and J 0 bases, leaving 13 bases between the germline ends. The CDR3 region is CSEKAASSYEQYF. The DNA for the CDR3 is TGCAGTGAAAAAGCAGCCAGCTCCTACGAGCAGTACTTC.

Only a few counts were recorded for this clonotype. The chain links TRBV28 to TRBJ2-7; 8 nucleotides align to TRBD1. CDR3 length: 16 amino acids. Germline V CDR1 and CDR2: MDHEN, SYDVKM. V shed 4 bases, J shed 6 bases, and the junction held 14 bases outside the gene matches. In DNA form, the CDR3 reads TGTGCCAGCAGTTCCAGCTCCGGACAGGGTAGAGTCGAGCAGTACTTC. Translating gives CASSSSSGQGRVEQYF.

The J gene is TRBJ1-1, the V gene TRBV20-1; 12 nucleotides match TRBD1. This CDR3 comprises 19 residues. From germline, CDR1 is DFQATT and CDR2 SNEGSKA (reference sequence). V shed 1 base, J shed 1 base, and the junction held 13 bases outside the gene matches. As DNA, the CDR3 is TGCAGTGCTAGAGTCATCCCGGGACAGGGGGCTTGGGGGAACACTGAAGCTTTCTTT. Encoded protein: CSARVIPGQGAWGNTEAFF.

The sample holds one count of this clonotype. The chain uses TRBV7-6 and TRBJ2-7; 9 bases line up with TRBD1. The CDR3 consists of 17 residues. Unmatched junction bases numbered 11, after V lost 5 bases and J lost 0 bases. Germline V gene data show CDR1 as SGHVS and CDR2 as FNYEAQ. The CDR3 nucleotides are TGTGCCAGCAGCGGCATACGGACAGGGGCTTCCTCCTACGAGCAGTACTTC. This codes for CASSGIRTGASSYEQYF.

The rearrangement links TRBV20-1 to TRBJ2-7; maybe TRBD1 (8 bases). This CDR3 region has 14 residues. Trimming took off 5 bases at V and 6 bases at J, with 20 bases between the two ends. Germline values: CDR1 DFQATT, CDR2 SNEGSKA (reference sequence). The CDR3 sequence: CSARRGQGGGEQYF. CDR3 coding DNA: TGCAGTGCTCGACGAGGACAGGGAGGGGGCGAGCAGTACTTC.

V gene TRBV5-1 combines with J gene TRBJ1-1, with D hard to call. The CDR3 sequence is 15 residues long. Germline V gene sequence: CDR1 SGHRS, CDR2 YFSETQ. V was clipped by 6 bases and J by 0 bases, with 15 bases between them. The CDR3 region has the DNA TGCGCCAGCACCCCGGCTGGGGTGATGAACACTGAAGCTTTCTTT. Its protein is CASTPAGVMNTEAFF.

This clonotype was picked up many times. The gene calls are TRBV30 and TRBJ2-7; D is possibly TRBD2 (6 bases). The CDR3 is made up of 13 amino acids. Per germline, CDR1 GTSNPN and CDR2 SVGIG (reference sequence). Trimming removed 3 bases at V and 0 bases at J, with 9 bases between. The CDR3 is CAWRGRSSYEQYF. The DNA of the CDR3 is TGTGCCTGGAGGGGGAGGTCCTCCTACGAGCAGTACTTC.

The chain is built from TRBV12-3 or TRBV12-4 and TRBJ1-5; no definite D call. The CDR3 length is 16 residues. The V end lost 6 bases, the J end lost 0 bases, and 15 bases lay between the germline ends. CDR3 in amino acids: CASSPREGVSNQPQHF. In DNA, the CDR3 is TGTGCCAGCAGCCCGAGGGAGGGCGTTAGCAATCAGCCCCAGCATTTT.

The table lists this clonotype with a few counts. The V call is TRBV6-5, the J call TRBJ1-1, with no clear D. The V gene lost 2 bases and the J gene lost 3 bases, with 7 bases spanning the gap. The CDR3 totals 13 residues. From germline, CDR1 is MNHEY and CDR2 SVGAGI. CDR3 DNA: TGTGCCAGCAGTTACGAGAGGGACACTGAAGCTTTCTTT. It specifies CASSYERDTEAFF.